This record covers a single T cell receptor (beta chain). Which antigen it targets is not known. The sample holds no much larger clone one base away, and base qualities are not on file. The data were taken from a study of control samples from healthy donors and cancer patients (dated by TCRdb to the early 2020s). Library preparation employed the immunoSEQ multiplex PCR assay. Held by TCRdb, this immuneACCESS table contains in-frame sequences only and omits some clones. Under half of the omission traces to an unresolved V gene where checked; the cause of the rest is unknown. This sample lists just under 80,000 clones; about 90% were detected once. The top ten hold 1.9% of the sample. Based on the germline V gene (reference sequence), the CDR1 and CDR2 sequences are LNHDA and SQIVND. The V and J ends are trimmed by 4 bases and 7 bases, leaving 13 bases between them. The CDR3 spans 13 residues, from the cysteine through the phenylalanine. This entry keeps only the CDR3 DNA: 39 bases, framed from base 1.

The sequenced sample was PBMCs. Here the chain combines TRBV19 and TRBJ2-5; the D gene cannot be named for sure. The TCR sequence derives from an older woman with head and neck cancer. CDR3 region: CASSNEPVGTQYF. Here is the DNA: TGTGCCAGTAGTAACGAACCGGTGGGGACCCAGTACTTC.